Listed below are T cell receptor beta chains from one sample, sequenced in a study of OX40 agonist ivuxolimab in advanced cancers. The repertoire was sequenced with immunoSEQ multiplex PCR; TCRdb's copy has only in-frame clones and lacks some. Of approximately 33,000 clones listed, roughly nine tenths are singletons. The sequenced sample was CD4+ or CD8+ T cells sorted from blood, obtained in a trial of the OX40 agonist ivuxolimab. The receptors come from an adult with an advanced solid tumor such as melanoma, head and neck, liver or kidney cancer. CDR3s include the opening cysteine and the closing phenylalanine or tryptophan. A D gene is named only where the DNA matches it firmly. Only some rows state a clone size, as once, few, many or a class for expanded clones.

J	D	size	V	CDR3	DNA
TRBJ1-1	-	once	TRBV6-5	CASLWGTNTEAFF	TGTGCCAGCCTATGGGGGACCAACACTGAAGCTTTCTTT
TRBJ1-5	-	-	TRBV6-1	CASREGEQPQHF	TGTGCCAGCAGGGAGGGGGAGCAGCCCCAGCATTTT
TRBJ2-2	TRBD2	-	TRBV10-3	CATKNPGLAGRELFF	TGTGCCACTAAAAACCCGGGACTAGCGGGGAGGGAGCTGTTTTTT
TRBJ2-7	TRBD1	-	TRBV7-9	CASSWAGTETYEQYF	TGTGCCAGCAGCTGGGCCGGGACAGAGACCTACGAGCAGTACTTC
TRBJ2-7	-	once	TRBV6-5	CASSGGRGSYEQYF	TGTGCCAGCAGTGGGGGGCGCGGGTCCTACGAGCAGTACTTC
TRBJ2-1	-	-	TRBV27	CASSLLWTADEQFF	TGTGCCAGCAGTTTATTGTGGACTGCGGATGAGCAGTTCTTC
TRBJ2-3	TRBD1	-	TRBV10-2	CASSPGQGMTADTQYF	TGCGCCAGCAGTCCCGGACAGGGGATGACGGCAGATACGCAGTATTTT
TRBJ2-7	TRBD2	-	TRBV5-1	CASSSKGLAGGPGNEQYF	TGCGCCAGCAGCTCCAAGGGACTAGCGGGAGGGCCTGGGAACGAGCAGTACTTC
TRBJ2-7	TRBD1	-	TRBV5-4	CASSPGTGAYEQYF	TGTGCCAGCAGCCCCGGGACAGGAGCCTACGAGCAGTACTTC
TRBJ2-7	TRBD1	once	TRBV7-9	CASSQGGTGSHEQYF	TGTGCCAGCAGCCAGGGGGGGACAGGGTCCCACGAGCAGTACTTC
TRBJ1-2	-	-	TRBV27	CASSAGDWGWNYGYTF	TGTGCCAGCAGTGCCGGGGATTGGGGTTGGAACTATGGCTACACCTTC
TRBJ1-3	-	-	TRBV21-1	CASRRQEGGSRGNTIYF	TGTGCCAGCCGCCGACAGGAGGGTGGTTCGCGCGGAAACACCATATATTTT
TRBJ1-1	TRBD1	-	TRBV28	CASSGQGRGAWDTEAFF	TGTGCCAGCAGTGGACAGGGACGTGGGGCGTGGGACACTGAAGCTTTCTTT